Sequencing of this T cell receptor (beta chain) was carried out in a study of T cells after yellow fever vaccination. The CDR3 is made up of 13 amino acids. The V end was cut by 6 bases, the J end by 2 bases, with 14 bases between. Germline-derived CDR1 and CDR2 are SQVTM and ANQGSEA. This clonotype came up many times. TCRdb re-called the 5' RACE reads with MiXCR, one entry per CDR3 protein. This sample has about 140,000 distinct CDR3 sequences, with 7.7% found just once. This receptor was identified in a man in his thirties or forties who received the YFV17D yellow fever vaccine. The sequencing used CD4+ T cells sorted from PBMCs, collected 5 days after the yellow fever booster vaccination. This chain connects TRBV29-1 to TRBJ2-7, with D possibly being TRBD2 (7 bases). CDR3 nucleotides: TGCAGCGTCCAGGTGGGGGGGCCCTACGAGCAGTACTTC. Residues: CSVQVGGPYEQYF.